This T cell receptor (beta chain) was sequenced in a study of CD8 T cells in ankylosing spondylitis. Study-wide results and caveats: Typical of ankylosing spondylitis blood, it appeared, was a TCR beta motif of eight highly homologous variants. The authors found the disease-linked clones to be CD8+ and relatively rare in peripheral blood.

This clonotype was found many times. The target antigen is unknown. Germline loops: CDR1 SGHTA, CDR2 FQGTGA. V lost 7 bases, J lost 7 bases, and 15 bases lay in between. The CDR3 is 13 residues long. Quantitative barcoded 5'-RACE was used to prepare TCR beta libraries. TCRdb called the 5' RACE reads again in MiXCR, with one record for every CDR3 protein. The data hold about 42,000 distinct CDR3 sequences, with 3% to 4.5% observed a single time. The sequence derives from a female donor with ankylosing spondylitis or in good health (not recorded which). The chain links TRBV7-3 to TRBJ2-3; the D gene is possibly TRBD1 (5 bases). The sample comprised blood, either unsorted or a sorted T cell fraction (not recorded which). The DNA of the CDR3 is TGTGCCAGCATCGGACACCCCATCTATACGCAGTATTTT. Translating gives CASIGHPIYTQYF.